This T cell receptor beta chain was sequenced in a study of T cell changes during pregnancy in multiple sclerosis. Deletions cut 3 bases from V and 2 bases from J, with 11 bases between. The CDR3 sequence is 14 residues long. Germline V gene lookup returns CDR1 SEHNR and CDR2 FQNEAQ (reference sequence). Clones were sequenced by immunoSEQ multiplex PCR, and TCRdb holds only the in-frame ones, with some missing. The sample has 40,000 or so clones, roughly 90% seen once. The TCR was taken from a female donor with multiple sclerosis, enrolled in a pregnancy study. The source was CD8+ T cells from peripheral blood mononuclear cells, collected in the third trimester of pregnancy. The chain is built from TRBV7-9 and TRBJ2-7; D may be TRBD2 (5 bases). The chain's CDR3 is CASSLPGKTYEQYF. The CDR3 DNA sequence: TGTGCCAGCAGCTTGCCCGGGAAAACCTACGAGCAGTACTTC.